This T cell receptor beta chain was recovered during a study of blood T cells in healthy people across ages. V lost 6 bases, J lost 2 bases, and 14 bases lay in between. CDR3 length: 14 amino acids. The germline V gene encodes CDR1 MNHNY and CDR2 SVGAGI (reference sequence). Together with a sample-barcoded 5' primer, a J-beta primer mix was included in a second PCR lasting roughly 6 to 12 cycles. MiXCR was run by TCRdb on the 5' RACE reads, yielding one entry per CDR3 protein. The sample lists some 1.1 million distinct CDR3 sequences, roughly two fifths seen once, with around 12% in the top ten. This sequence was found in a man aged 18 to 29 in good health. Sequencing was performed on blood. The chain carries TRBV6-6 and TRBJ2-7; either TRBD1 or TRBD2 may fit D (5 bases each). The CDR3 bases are TGTGCCAGCAGCCAAGGGTTGGGACCCTACGAGCAGTACTTC. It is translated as CASSQGLGPYEQYF.